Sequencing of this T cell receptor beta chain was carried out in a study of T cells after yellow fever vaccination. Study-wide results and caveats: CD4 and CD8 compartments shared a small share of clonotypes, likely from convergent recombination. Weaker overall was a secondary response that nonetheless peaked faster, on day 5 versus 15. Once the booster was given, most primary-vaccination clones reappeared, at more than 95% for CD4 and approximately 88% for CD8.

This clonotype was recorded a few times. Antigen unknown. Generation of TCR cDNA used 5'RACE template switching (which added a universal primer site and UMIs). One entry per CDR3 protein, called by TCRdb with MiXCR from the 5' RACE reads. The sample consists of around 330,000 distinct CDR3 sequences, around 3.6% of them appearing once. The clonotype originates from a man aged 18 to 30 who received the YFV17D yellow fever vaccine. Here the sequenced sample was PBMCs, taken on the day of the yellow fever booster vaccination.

The CDR3 here is CASSLTTESYGYTF. As DNA, the CDR3 is TGTGCCAGCAGTTTAACGACAGAGTCCTATGGCTACACCTTC. The V and J genes are TRBV12-3 or TRBV12-4 and TRBJ1-2; possible D gene TRBD1, 5 bases. This CDR3 has 14 residues. V was cut by 2 bases and J by 4 bases, with 11 bases left in between.